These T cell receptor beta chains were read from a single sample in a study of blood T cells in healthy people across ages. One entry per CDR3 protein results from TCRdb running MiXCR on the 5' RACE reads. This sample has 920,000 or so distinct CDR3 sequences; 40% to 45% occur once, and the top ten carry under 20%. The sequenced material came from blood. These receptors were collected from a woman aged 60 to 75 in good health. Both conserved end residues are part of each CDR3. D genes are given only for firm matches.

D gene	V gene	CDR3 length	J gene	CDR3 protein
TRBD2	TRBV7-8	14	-	CASNQREGGETQYF
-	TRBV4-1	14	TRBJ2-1	CASSQTTTYNEQFF
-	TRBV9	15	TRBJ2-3	CASSVVEGARDTQYF
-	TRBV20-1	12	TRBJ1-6	CSAIQGGSPLHF
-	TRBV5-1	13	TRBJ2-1	CASSLAGWDEQFF
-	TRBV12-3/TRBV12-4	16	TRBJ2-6	CASSLGIGSGANVLTF
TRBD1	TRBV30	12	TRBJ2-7	CAGDRDSYEQYF
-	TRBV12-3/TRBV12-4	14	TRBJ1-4	CASSSTGRNEKLFF
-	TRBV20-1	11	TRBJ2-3	CSVPTLDTQYF
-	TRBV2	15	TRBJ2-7	CASRNGIPQTYEQYF
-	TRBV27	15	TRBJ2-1	CASSSAFNSYNEQFF
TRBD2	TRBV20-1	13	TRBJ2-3	CSARLAGGDTQYF
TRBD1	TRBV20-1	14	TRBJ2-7	CSAGDRGRAYEQYF
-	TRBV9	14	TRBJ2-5	CASSATSRSETQYF
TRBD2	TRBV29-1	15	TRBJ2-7	CSVEDRGTSAYEQYF
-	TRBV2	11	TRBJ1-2	CASREVGGYTF
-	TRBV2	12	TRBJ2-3	CASSEKRDTQYF
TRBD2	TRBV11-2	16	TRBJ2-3	CASSSSGRALTDTQYF
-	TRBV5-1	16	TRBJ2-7	CASSPGGGASSYEQYF
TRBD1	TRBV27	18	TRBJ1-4	CVSSLYREQGEDNEKLFF
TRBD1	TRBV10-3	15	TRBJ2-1	CAISPGGISDNEQFF
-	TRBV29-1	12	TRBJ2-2	CSVRWGDGELFF
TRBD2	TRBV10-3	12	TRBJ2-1	CAISHTSGSGFF
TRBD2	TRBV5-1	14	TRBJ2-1	CASSLGLADNEQFF
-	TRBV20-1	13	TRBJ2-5	CSARDFHQETQYF
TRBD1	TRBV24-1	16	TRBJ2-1	CATSEGTGARDNEQFF
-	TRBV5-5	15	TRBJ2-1	CASSSPLRSYNEQFF
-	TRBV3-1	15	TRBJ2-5	CASSQERVAQETQYF
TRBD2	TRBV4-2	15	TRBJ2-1	CASGLKREPYNEQFF
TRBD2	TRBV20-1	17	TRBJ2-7	CSASHYTSGRMTYEQYF
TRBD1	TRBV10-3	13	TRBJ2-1	CANAGTVISEQFF
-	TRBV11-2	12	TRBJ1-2	CASRRGADGYTF
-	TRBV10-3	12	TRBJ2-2	CAIIGGTGELFF
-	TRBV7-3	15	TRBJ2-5	CASSLGGRNQETQYF
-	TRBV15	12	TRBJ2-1	CATSRVRNEQFF
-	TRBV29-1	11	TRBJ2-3	CSGLLADTQYF
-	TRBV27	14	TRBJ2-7	CASKLSLTGYEQYF
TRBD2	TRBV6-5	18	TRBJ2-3	CASSSELPSGTSTDTQYF
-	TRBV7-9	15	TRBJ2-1	CASSPLGAGYNEQFF
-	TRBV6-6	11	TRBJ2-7	CASSYLDEQYF
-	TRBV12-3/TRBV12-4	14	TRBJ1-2	CASSSQKGAYGYTF
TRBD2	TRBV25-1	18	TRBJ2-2	CASSDTGTSGRSAGELFF
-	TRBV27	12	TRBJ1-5	CASTGGSEPQHF